The rows below give T cell receptor beta chains drawn from one sample of a study of OX40 agonist ivuxolimab in advanced cancers. The data were produced by immunoSEQ multiplex PCR, yet TCRdb's version contains in-frame clones alone and is incomplete. The table lists roughly 57,000 clones, approximately 86% of them singletons, with 16% in the top ten. Sample: CD4+ or CD8+ T cells sorted from blood, taken in a trial of the OX40 agonist ivuxolimab. These TCRs come from an adult with an advanced solid tumor such as melanoma, head and neck, liver or kidney cancer. CDR3s include the opening cysteine and the closing phenylalanine or tryptophan. D genes are given only for firm matches. For some rows the clone size is stated as once, few or many, or as a class when expanded; others skip it.

d_call: TRBD1
v_call: TRBV5-1
j_call: TRBJ2-7
clone_size: .
cdr3_nt: TGCGCCAGCAGCTTCGGACAGGCGCGAAACCTGAACTACGAGCAGTACTTC
cdr3_aa: CASSFGQARNLNYEQYF

d_call: TRBD1
v_call: TRBV5-5
j_call: TRBJ2-5
clone_size: .
cdr3_nt: TGTGCCAGCAGCCTAACAGGGGCGAACCAAGAGACCCAGTACTTC
cdr3_aa: CASSLTGANQETQYF

d_call: .
v_call: TRBV6-5
j_call: TRBJ2-7
clone_size: .
cdr3_nt: TGTGCCAGCAGTTACTCTATAGGGAGGAACTACGAGCAGTACTTC
cdr3_aa: CASSYSIGRNYEQYF

d_call: TRBD1
v_call: TRBV14
j_call: TRBJ2-1
clone_size: few
cdr3_nt: TGTGCCAGCAGCCAACATATTACAGGGGGTTCGTTGAATGAGCAGTTCTTC
cdr3_aa: CASSQHITGGSLNEQFF

d_call: .
v_call: TRBV7-9
j_call: TRBJ1-5
clone_size: .
cdr3_nt: TGTGCCAGCAGCAAAGGGGGGGTGGTTAATCAGCCCCAGCATTTT
cdr3_aa: CASSKGGVVNQPQHF

d_call: .
v_call: TRBV28
j_call: TRBJ1-1
clone_size: few
cdr3_nt: TGTGCCAGCAGAGTCCTTGCGGTAACGGGCACTGAAGCTTTCTTT
cdr3_aa: CASRVLAVTGTEAFF

d_call: .
v_call: TRBV28
j_call: TRBJ1-5
clone_size: .
cdr3_nt: TGTGCCAGCAGCTTGGGGTATGTGGGTCAGCCCCAGCATTTT
cdr3_aa: CASSLGYVGQPQHF

d_call: TRBD1
v_call: TRBV28
j_call: TRBJ1-5
clone_size: .
cdr3_nt: TGTGCCAGCAGGTACGACAGGGGGGCCGGTCAGCCCCAGCATTTT
cdr3_aa: CASRYDRGAGQPQHF

d_call: .
v_call: TRBV6-5
j_call: TRBJ2-7
clone_size: .
cdr3_nt: TGTGCCAGTGGATGGGGCACCTACGAGCAGTACTTC
cdr3_aa: CASGWGTYEQYF

d_call: .
v_call: TRBV25-1
j_call: TRBJ1-5
clone_size: .
cdr3_nt: TGTGCCAGCAGTGAAGGGGGAAATCAGCCCCAGCATTTT
cdr3_aa: CASSEGGNQPQHF

d_call: .
v_call: TRBV18
j_call: TRBJ2-5
clone_size: .
cdr3_nt: TGTGCCAGCTCACCTGGTCAGGAAGAGACCCAGTACTTC
cdr3_aa: CASSPGQEETQYF

d_call: .
v_call: TRBV27
j_call: TRBJ2-7
clone_size: .
cdr3_nt: TGTGCCAGCAGCGACCCCCCTTGGAGCGGCGAGCAGTACTTC
cdr3_aa: CASSDPPWSGEQYF

d_call: TRBD1
v_call: TRBV5-8
j_call: TRBJ1-3
clone_size: .
cdr3_nt: TGTGCCAGCAGCTTGGCCGGCAGGGGGCTTGGAAACACCATATATTTT
cdr3_aa: CASSLAGRGLGNTIYF

d_call: .
v_call: TRBV5-6
j_call: TRBJ2-2
clone_size: .
cdr3_nt: TGTGCCAGCAGCAGGCTTAGACTGAGAACCGGGGAGCTGTTTTTT
cdr3_aa: CASSRLRLRTGELFF

d_call: .
v_call: TRBV7-2
j_call: TRBJ2-1
clone_size: few
cdr3_nt: TGTGCCAGCAGCTTAGCGGTCGGGAGCTACAATGAGCAGTTCTTC
cdr3_aa: CASSLAVGSYNEQFF

d_call: .
v_call: TRBV5-6
j_call: TRBJ2-5
clone_size: .
cdr3_nt: TGTGCCAGCATCACTCTAGGGGGAGGGGAGACCCAGTACTTC
cdr3_aa: CASITLGGGETQYF

d_call: TRBD1
v_call: TRBV6-1
j_call: TRBJ2-1
clone_size: .
cdr3_nt: TGTGCCAGCAGTCAGGTAGGCTGGACAGGTAATGAGCAGTTCTTC
cdr3_aa: CASSQVGWTGNEQFF

d_call: .
v_call: TRBV18
j_call: TRBJ2-2
clone_size: .
cdr3_nt: TGTGCCAGCTCACCACCGGACACCGGGGAGCTGTTTTTT
cdr3_aa: CASSPPDTGELFF

d_call: TRBD1
v_call: TRBV15
j_call: TRBJ2-7
clone_size: .
cdr3_nt: TGTGCCACCAGCATCCGGGACAGGGTCTACGAGCAGTACTTC
cdr3_aa: CATSIRDRVYEQYF

d_call: .
v_call: TRBV4-2
j_call: TRBJ1-2
clone_size: .
cdr3_nt: TGTGCCAGCAGCTTGGGGCTTAACTATGGCTACACCTTC
cdr3_aa: CASSLGLNYGYTF

d_call: .
v_call: TRBV6-5
j_call: TRBJ2-3
clone_size: .
cdr3_nt: TGTGCCAGCAGCCTCGATAGGTCAGATACGCAGTATTTT
cdr3_aa: CASSLDRSDTQYF

d_call: .
v_call: TRBV7-9
j_call: TRBJ2-1
clone_size: .
cdr3_nt: TGTGCCAGCAGCTGGGGGGGCGGGCACAGCTCCTACAATGAGCAGTTCTTC
cdr3_aa: CASSWGGGHSSYNEQFF

d_call: TRBD1
v_call: TRBV11-2
j_call: TRBJ1-5
clone_size: .
cdr3_nt: TGTGCCAGCAGCTTAGGGACAGGGCGTCAGCCCCAGCATTTT
cdr3_aa: CASSLGTGRQPQHF

d_call: .
v_call: TRBV28
j_call: TRBJ2-5
clone_size: .
cdr3_nt: TGTGCCAGCAGTCCTTCGGACCGCCCATCAGCCGCGCAGTACTTC
cdr3_aa: CASSPSDRPSAAQYF

d_call: .
v_call: TRBV29-1
j_call: TRBJ2-5
clone_size: .
cdr3_nt: TGCAGCGTTGCGTGGGAGACCCAGTACTTC
cdr3_aa: CSVAWETQYF

d_call: .
v_call: TRBV5-1
j_call: TRBJ2-2
clone_size: .
cdr3_nt: TGCGCCAGCAGCCCTACAGACGTTTCGAACACCGGGGAGCTGTTTTTT
cdr3_aa: CASSPTDVSNTGELFF

d_call: .
v_call: TRBV11-2
j_call: TRBJ2-6
clone_size: .
cdr3_nt: TGTGCCAGCAGCCCTCCGGGACGTAGCTCTGGGGCCAACGTCCTGACTTTC
cdr3_aa: CASSPPGRSSGANVLTF

d_call: .
v_call: TRBV7-3
j_call: TRBJ2-3
clone_size: .
cdr3_nt: TGTGCCAGCAGCTTAACGTGGTCTGGCACAGATACGCAGTATTTT
cdr3_aa: CASSLTWSGTDTQYF

d_call: .
v_call: TRBV6-6
j_call: TRBJ2-3
clone_size: .
cdr3_nt: TGTGCCAGCAGTTACGACTATAGCACAGATACGCAGTATTTT
cdr3_aa: CASSYDYSTDTQYF

d_call: .
v_call: TRBV11-1
j_call: TRBJ2-2
clone_size: once
cdr3_nt: TGTGCCAGCAGCCAACGACTAGGCACCGGGGAGCTGCTTTTT
cdr3_aa: CASSQRLGTGELLF

d_call: .
v_call: TRBV28
j_call: TRBJ2-7
clone_size: .
cdr3_nt: TGTGCCAGCAGTTTACCCTCGGGTGTTTCCTACGAGCAGTACTTC
cdr3_aa: CASSLPSGVSYEQYF

d_call: .
v_call: TRBV5-6
j_call: TRBJ2-3
clone_size: .
cdr3_nt: TGTGCCAGCAGCTTCGGAGGCACAGATACGCAGTATTTT
cdr3_aa: CASSFGGTDTQYF

d_call: .
v_call: TRBV10-3
j_call: TRBJ2-7
clone_size: .
cdr3_nt: TGTGCCATCAGTGGGACAGCCCGCGAGCAGTACTTC
cdr3_aa: CAISGTAREQYF

d_call: .
v_call: TRBV27
j_call: TRBJ2-7
clone_size: .
cdr3_nt: TGTGCCAGCAGCCTATCGCTTGCAGGGCTCTTCTACGAGCAGTACTTC
cdr3_aa: CASSLSLAGLFYEQYF

d_call: .
v_call: TRBV19
j_call: TRBJ2-7
clone_size: .
cdr3_nt: TGTGCCAGTAGCCCGCCGCCCGGGGGAAACGAGCAGTACTTC
cdr3_aa: CASSPPPGGNEQYF

d_call: TRBD1
v_call: TRBV7-9
j_call: TRBJ2-1
clone_size: once
cdr3_nt: TGTGCCAACGGGGACAGGGGATCAATCGGGGAGCAGTTCTTC
cdr3_aa: CANGDRGSIGEQFF

d_call: TRBD2
v_call: TRBV28
j_call: TRBJ2-7
clone_size: few
cdr3_nt: TGTGCCAGCAGTTTATATCAAGCGGGACCCTACGAGCAGTACTTC
cdr3_aa: CASSLYQAGPYEQYF

d_call: .
v_call: TRBV11-2
j_call: TRBJ2-7
clone_size: .
cdr3_nt: TGTGCCAGCAGCTTATGGACTCGCCCCTACGAGCAGTACTTC
cdr3_aa: CASSLWTRPYEQYF

d_call: .
v_call: TRBV5-5
j_call: TRBJ1-1
clone_size: .
cdr3_nt: TGTGCCAGCAGTTTTGTTCTGGGAGGTGGCATGAACACTGAAGCTTTCTTT
cdr3_aa: CASSFVLGGGMNTEAFF

d_call: .
v_call: TRBV29-1
j_call: TRBJ2-7
clone_size: few
cdr3_nt: TGCAGCGTTCCCGGGTCCCTGGGCTACGAGCAGTACTTC
cdr3_aa: CSVPGSLGYEQYF

d_call: TRBD1
v_call: TRBV10-3
j_call: TRBJ2-6
clone_size: .
cdr3_nt: TGTGCCATCAGGAGACAGGGAAACTCTGGGGCCAACGTCCTGACTTTC
cdr3_aa: CAIRRQGNSGANVLTF

d_call: .
v_call: TRBV30
j_call: TRBJ2-7
clone_size: .
cdr3_nt: TGTGCCTGGAGGAGTCACCCATCTCTAGCGAGCTCCTACGAGCAGTACTTC
cdr3_aa: CAWRSHPSLASSYEQYF

d_call: .
v_call: TRBV7-9
j_call: TRBJ2-7
clone_size: .
cdr3_nt: TGTGCCAGCAGCCCTCCAAGCCCAACCTACGAGCAGTACTTC
cdr3_aa: CASSPPSPTYEQYF

d_call: .
v_call: TRBV20-1
j_call: TRBJ2-5
clone_size: .
cdr3_nt: TGCAGGGTAATTAGCGGAGAGACCCAGTACTTC
cdr3_aa: CRVISGETQYF

d_call: .
v_call: TRBV25-1
j_call: TRBJ2-1
clone_size: .
cdr3_nt: TGTGCCAGCAGTGCAGCGGGTAGGAATGAGCAGTTCTTC
cdr3_aa: CASSAAGRNEQFF

d_call: .
v_call: TRBV11-2
j_call: TRBJ1-2
clone_size: few
cdr3_nt: TGTGCCAGCAGCTTCCAGACAGAGAACTATGGCTACACCTTC
cdr3_aa: CASSFQTENYGYTF

d_call: .
v_call: TRBV19
j_call: TRBJ2-2
clone_size: .
cdr3_nt: TGTGCCAGTAGTACAGGGGACACCGGGGAGCTGTTTTTT
cdr3_aa: CASSTGDTGELFF

d_call: .
v_call: TRBV28
j_call: TRBJ1-1
clone_size: .
cdr3_nt: TGTGCCACCCACTTCCAGAACACTGAAGCTTTCTTT
cdr3_aa: CATHFQNTEAFF

d_call: .
v_call: TRBV5-4
j_call: TRBJ2-1
clone_size: .
cdr3_nt: TGTGCCAGCAGCTTGGAGGGCGGGCCAATCAATGAGCAGTTCTTC
cdr3_aa: CASSLEGGPINEQFF

d_call: .
v_call: TRBV27
j_call: TRBJ1-5
clone_size: .
cdr3_nt: TGTGCCAGCAGTCCCAGGACCGGGAGAGGATTAGGTCAGCCCCAGCATTTT
cdr3_aa: CASSPRTGRGLGQPQHF